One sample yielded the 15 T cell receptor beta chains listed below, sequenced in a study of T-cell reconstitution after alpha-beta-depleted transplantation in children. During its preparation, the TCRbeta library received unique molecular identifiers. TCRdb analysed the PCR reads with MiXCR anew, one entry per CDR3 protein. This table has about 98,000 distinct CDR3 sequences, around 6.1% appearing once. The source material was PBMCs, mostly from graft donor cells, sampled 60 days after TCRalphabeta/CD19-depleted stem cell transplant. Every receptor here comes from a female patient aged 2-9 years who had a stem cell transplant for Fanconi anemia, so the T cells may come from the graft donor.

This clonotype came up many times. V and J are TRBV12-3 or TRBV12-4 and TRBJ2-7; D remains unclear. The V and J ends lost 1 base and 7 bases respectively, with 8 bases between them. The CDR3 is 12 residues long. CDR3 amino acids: CASSLEEEEQYF. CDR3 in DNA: TGTGCCAGCAGTTTAGAAGAGGAGGAGCAGTACTTC.

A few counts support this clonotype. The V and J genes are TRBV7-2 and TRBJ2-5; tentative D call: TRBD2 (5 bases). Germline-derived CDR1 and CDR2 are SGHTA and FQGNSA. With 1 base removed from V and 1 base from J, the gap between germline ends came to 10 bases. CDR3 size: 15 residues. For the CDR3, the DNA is TGTGCCAGCAGCTTAGTTTCGCGGGCCCAAGAGACCCAGTACTTC. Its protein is CASSLVSRAQETQYF.

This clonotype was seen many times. The CDR3 protein is CASSTWTGDTEAFF. CDR3 bases: TGTGCCAGCAGCACCTGGACAGGGGACACTGAAGCTTTCTTT. The V gene is TRBV12-3 or TRBV12-4, the J gene TRBJ1-1, with TRBD1 matching 9 bases. The CDR3 is 14 residues long. Losses at the gene ends were 6 bases for V and 3 bases for J; bases not matched to a gene: 5.

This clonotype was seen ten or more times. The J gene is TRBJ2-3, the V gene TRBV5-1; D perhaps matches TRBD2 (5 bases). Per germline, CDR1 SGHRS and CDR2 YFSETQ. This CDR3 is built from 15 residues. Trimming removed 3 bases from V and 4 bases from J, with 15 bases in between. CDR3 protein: CASSSDSPEADTQYF. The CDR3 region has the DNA TGCGCCAGCAGCTCCGATAGTCCGGAGGCAGATACGCAGTATTTT. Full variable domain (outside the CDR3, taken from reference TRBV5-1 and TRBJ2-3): KAGVTQTPRYLIKTRGQQVTLSCSPISGHRSVSWYQQTPGQGLQFLFEYFSETQRNKGNFPGRFSGRQFSNSRSEMNVSTLELGDSALYLCASSSDSPEADTQYFGPGTRLTVL.

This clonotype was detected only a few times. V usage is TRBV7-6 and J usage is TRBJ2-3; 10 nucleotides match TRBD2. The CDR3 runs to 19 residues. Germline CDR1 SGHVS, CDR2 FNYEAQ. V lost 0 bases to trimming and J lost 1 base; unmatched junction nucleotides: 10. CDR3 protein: CASSLALMVLAGGTDTQYF. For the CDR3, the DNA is TGTGCCAGCAGCTTAGCTCTTATGGTGCTAGCGGGAGGCACAGATACGCAGTATTTT.

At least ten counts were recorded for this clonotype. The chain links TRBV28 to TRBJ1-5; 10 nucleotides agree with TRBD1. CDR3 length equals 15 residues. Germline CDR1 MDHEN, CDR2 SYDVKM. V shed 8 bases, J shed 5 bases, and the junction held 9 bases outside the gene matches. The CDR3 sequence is CASLRQGAVYQPQHF. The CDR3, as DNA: TGTGCCAGCCTCCGACAGGGGGCTGTTTATCAGCCCCAGCATTTT.

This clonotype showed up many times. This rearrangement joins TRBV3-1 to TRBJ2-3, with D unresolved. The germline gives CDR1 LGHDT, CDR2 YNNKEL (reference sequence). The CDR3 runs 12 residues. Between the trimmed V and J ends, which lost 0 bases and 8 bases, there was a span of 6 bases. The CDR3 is CASSQEPITQYF. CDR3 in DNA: TGTGCCAGCAGCCAAGAACCTATTACGCAGTATTTT.

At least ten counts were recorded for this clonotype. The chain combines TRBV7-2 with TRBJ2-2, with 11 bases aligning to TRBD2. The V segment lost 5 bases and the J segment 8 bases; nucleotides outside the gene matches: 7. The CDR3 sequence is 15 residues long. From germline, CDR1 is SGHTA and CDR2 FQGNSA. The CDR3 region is CASSPRTSGSGELFF. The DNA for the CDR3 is TGTGCCAGCAGCCCTAGGACTAGCGGGTCGGGGGAGCTGTTTTTT.

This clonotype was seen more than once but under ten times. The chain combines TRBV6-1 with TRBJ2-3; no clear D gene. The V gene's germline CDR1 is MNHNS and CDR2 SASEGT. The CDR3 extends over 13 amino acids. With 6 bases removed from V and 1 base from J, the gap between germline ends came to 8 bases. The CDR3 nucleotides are TGTGCCAGCAGGACCCACGGCACAGATACGCAGTATTTT. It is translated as CASRTHGTDTQYF.

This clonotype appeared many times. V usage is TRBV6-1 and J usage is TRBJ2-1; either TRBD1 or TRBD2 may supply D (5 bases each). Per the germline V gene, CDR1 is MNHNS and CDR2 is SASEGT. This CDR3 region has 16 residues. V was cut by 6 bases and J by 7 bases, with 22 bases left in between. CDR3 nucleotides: TGTGCCAGCAGGACAAACAGGCGTGGAGGCCCAAATGAGCAGTTCTTC. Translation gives CASRTNRRGGPNEQFF.

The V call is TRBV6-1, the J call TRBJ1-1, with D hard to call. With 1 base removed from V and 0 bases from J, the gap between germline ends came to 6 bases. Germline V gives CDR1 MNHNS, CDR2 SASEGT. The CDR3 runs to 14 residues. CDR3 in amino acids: CASSEGRMNTEAFF. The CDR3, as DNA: TGTGCCAGCAGTGAAGGCAGGATGAACACTGAAGCTTTCTTT.

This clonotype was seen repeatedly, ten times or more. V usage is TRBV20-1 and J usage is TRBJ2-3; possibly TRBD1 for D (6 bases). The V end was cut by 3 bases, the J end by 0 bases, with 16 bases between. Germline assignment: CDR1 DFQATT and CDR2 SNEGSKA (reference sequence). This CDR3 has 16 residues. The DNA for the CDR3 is TGCAGTGCTAGTCCACCGGGACAACTGAGCACAGATACGCAGTATTTT. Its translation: CSASPPGQLSTDTQYF.

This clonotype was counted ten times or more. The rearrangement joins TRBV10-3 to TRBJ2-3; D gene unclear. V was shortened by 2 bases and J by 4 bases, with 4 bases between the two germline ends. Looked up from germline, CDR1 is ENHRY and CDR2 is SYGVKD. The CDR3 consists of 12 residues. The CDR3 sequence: CAISEGADTQYF. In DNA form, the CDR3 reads TGTGCCATCAGTGAGGGGGCAGATACGCAGTATTTT.

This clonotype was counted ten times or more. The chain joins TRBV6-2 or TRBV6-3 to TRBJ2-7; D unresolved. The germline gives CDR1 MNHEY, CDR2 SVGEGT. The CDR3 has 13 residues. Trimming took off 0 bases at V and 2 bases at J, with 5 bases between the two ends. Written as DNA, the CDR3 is TGTGCCAGCAGTTACTCTCGCCCCTACGAGCAGTACTTC. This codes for CASSYSRPYEQYF.

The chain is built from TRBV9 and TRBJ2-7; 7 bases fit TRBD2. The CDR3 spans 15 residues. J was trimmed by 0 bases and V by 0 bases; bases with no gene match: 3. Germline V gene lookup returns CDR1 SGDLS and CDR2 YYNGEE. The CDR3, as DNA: TGTGCCAGCAGCGTAGGACTAGCCGCCTCCTACGAGCAGTACTTC. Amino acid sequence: CASSVGLAASYEQYF.